This T cell receptor (beta chain) was sequenced in a study of cytomegalovirus exposure and HLA in healthy donors. Here immunoSEQ multiplex PCR was the method, and the copy in TCRdb shows in-frame clones only, minus some. The sample records a few hundred thousand clones, over 70% being singletons. Study-wide findings and caveats: Generally TCR sequences proved uncommon, though certain public TCRs appeared in numerous donors. One later analysis, an examination of the approximately 130 validation repertoires, found that first-cohort TCR clusters tended to co-occur in them. The investigators catalogued some 150 TCR beta chains as cytomegalovirus-associated.

As concerns this clone: Its antigen is unidentified.

This CDR3 is built from 15 residues. The trim removed 3 bases at V and 2 bases at J, leaving 4 bases unmatched. Per germline, CDR1 SGHNT and CDR2 YENEEA. The chain employs TRBV11-3 and TRBJ2-1, with 7 bases fitting TRBD1. Specimen: PBMCs. This clonotype originated in a woman aged 25-40 years in good health and CMV-seropositive. The CDR3 loop reads CASSLNRGTYNEQFF. CDR3 in DNA: TGTGCCAGCAGCTTGAACAGGGGAACCTACAATGAGCAGTTCTTC.